This T cell receptor (beta chain) was recovered during a study of blood T cell repertoires in COVID-19 (dated by TCRdb to 2019 to 2021). A note on the overall study: Samples covering the acute and convalescent phases of COVID-19 were provided by collaborators in the United States, Italy and Spain. The repertoires were made available in a free public database intended to serve as a resource for research on the immune response to SARS-CoV-2. Where available, HLA class I and class II types were taken from metadata supplied by the sample provider and were not determined by assay-based typing. The samples were drawn from the first 160 participants of the ongoing ImmuneRACE study and from 1,200 or so subjects provided by 6 global collaborators. The material from the prospective study consisted of cDNA or gDNA derived from T cells, B-cell-depleted T cells, or PBMCs. Deeply sampled blood TCRbeta repertoires from subjects exposed to, actively infected with, or recovered from COVID-19 were included in the dataset. Nearly every sample came with metadata listing a de-identified subject ID, COVID-19 status, age in years and sex. Overall study results and their limits: The amount of clinical and demographic metadata varied by source and participant and was provided uncurated.

Regarding this clone: Its binding antigen is unknown. Base qualities are not at hand, and no much larger clone is one base apart.

The immunoSEQ Assay, a bias-controlled multiplex PCR, was used to amplify TCRbeta CDR3 regions from genomic DNA. Per the original workflow: The number of nucleated cells in each sample was estimated from the amplification of reference gene primers within the assay. Sequence reads were collapsed and filtered to measure the absolute abundance of every unique TCRbeta CDR3 rearrangement. For each sample, productive Simpson clonality was calculated as the square root of Simpson's diversity index over productive rearrangements. TCRdb holds this immuneACCESS table with in-frame rearrangements only. Some clones are missing; in checked studies, unresolved V genes explain under half, and the rest has no known cause. V and J calls and clone size are given by that table; D and trimming were obtained from the DNA. Recorded for this sample are fewer than 500,000 clones; roughly 90% of them occurred a single time. The ten largest make up over 0.9% of the sample.

Enrolling through a virtual design, the prospective study's participants ranged in age from about 18 to 89 years and lived across approximately 25 United States geographic areas. In the prospective study, cohorts were assigned on the basis of participant-reported clinical history obtained from a screening survey and a study questionnaire. In the prospective study, mobile phlebotomists collected whole blood, serum and a nasopharyngeal or oropharyngeal swab from each participant. Prospective study participants could optionally give additional blood draws and questionnaires over an approximately 2-month period. Blood samples from the prospective study were shipped frozen or at room temperature prior to DNA extraction. For CDR1 and CDR2, the germline V gene lists KGHSH and LQKENI. The CDR3 starts with the cysteine, ends with the phenylalanine, and has 14 residues. Only the CDR3 portion is preserved as DNA: 42 bases, with reading frame beginning at the first base. V is clipped by 3 bases and J by 6 bases, and the sequence between their germline boundaries is 14 bases long.

Sequenced input: PBMCs or T cells enriched from blood (not recorded which). The V gene is TRBV18 and the J gene is TRBJ1-2; TRBD1 is a possible D gene, resting on 6 matching bases. The clonotype was recovered from a woman in her 30s with acute COVID-19. The CDR3 loop reads CASSPTRGKDGYTF. The base sequence is TGTGCCAGCTCACCGACCAGGGGCAAGGATGGCTACACCTTC.